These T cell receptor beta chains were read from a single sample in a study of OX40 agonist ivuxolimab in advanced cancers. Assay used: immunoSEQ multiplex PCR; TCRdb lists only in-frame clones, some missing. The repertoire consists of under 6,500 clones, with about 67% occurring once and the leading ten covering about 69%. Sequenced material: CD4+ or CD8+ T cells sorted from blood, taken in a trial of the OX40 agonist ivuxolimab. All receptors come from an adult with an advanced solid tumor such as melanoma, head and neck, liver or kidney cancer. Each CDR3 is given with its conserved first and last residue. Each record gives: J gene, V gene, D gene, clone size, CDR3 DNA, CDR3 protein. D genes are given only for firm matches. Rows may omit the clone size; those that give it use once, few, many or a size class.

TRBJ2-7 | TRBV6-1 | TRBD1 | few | TGTGCCAGCAGTGAGGACAGGGCCATCACGAGGGAGCAGTACTTC | CASSEDRAITREQYF
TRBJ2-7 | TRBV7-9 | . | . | TGTGCCAGCAGCTTTCACGGCGCCTCCTACGAGCAGTACTTC | CASSFHGASYEQYF
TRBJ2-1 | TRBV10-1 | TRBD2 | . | TGCGCCAGCAGTCCTGGGATAGCGGGGGTAAAGGGTGAGCAGTTCTTC | CASSPGIAGVKGEQFF
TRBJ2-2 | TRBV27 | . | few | TGTGCCAGCAGTTTATGGCAGGACACCGGGGAGCTGTTTTTT | CASSLWQDTGELFF
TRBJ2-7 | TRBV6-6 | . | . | TGTGCCAGCAGTTACTTGGGGAGAGTGCAGTACTTC | CASSYLGRVQYF
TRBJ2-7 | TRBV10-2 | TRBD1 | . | TGCGCCAGCGGTCCAGGGGGCCTCGGCGAGCAGTACTTC | CASGPGGLGEQYF
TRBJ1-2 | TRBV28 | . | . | TGTGCCAGCAGGCAACAGGGATTTGTATATGGCTACACCTTC | CASRQQGFVYGYTF
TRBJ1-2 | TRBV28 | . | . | TGTGCCAGCAGTCACCGGGTTACAAGCTATGGCTACACCTTC | CASSHRVTSYGYTF
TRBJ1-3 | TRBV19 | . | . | TGTGCCAGTAGTCACTATGACACCACGGTCTCTGGAAACACCATATATTTT | CASSHYDTTVSGNTIYF
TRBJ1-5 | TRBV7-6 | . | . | TGTGCCAGCAGCTTAGAGATCGTCCGGAGCAATCAGCCCCAGCATTTT | CASSLEIVRSNQPQHF
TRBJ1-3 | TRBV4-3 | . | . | TGCGCCAGCAGGGCGGGGAACACCATATATTTT | CASRAGNTIYF
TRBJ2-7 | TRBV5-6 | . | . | TGTGCCAGCATGCCCACCGGGACCCTCTACGAGCAGTACTTC | CASMPTGTLYEQYF
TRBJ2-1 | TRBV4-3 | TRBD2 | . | TGCGCCAGCAGCCAGGGGACTAGCGGGGTTAAAGATGAGCAGTTCTTC | CASSQGTSGVKDEQFF
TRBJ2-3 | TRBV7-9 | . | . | TGTGCCAGCAGCCCCCCAGGGGTTCCAGATACGCAGTATTTT | CASSPPGVPDTQYF
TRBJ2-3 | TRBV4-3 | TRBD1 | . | TGCGCCAGCAGCCAAGCTGCTCCGGGACAGGGGGCGAGTTCGTCCTTTTCCGATACGCAGTATTTT | CASSQAAPGQGASSSFSDTQYF
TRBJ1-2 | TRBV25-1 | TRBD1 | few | TGTGCCAGCAGGGCGGGGTGGCAGGGGGATGGCTACACCTTC | CASRAGWQGDGYTF
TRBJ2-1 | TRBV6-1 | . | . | TGTGCCAGCAGTGATGAACAGGCCACCTACAATGAGCAGTTCTTC | CASSDEQATYNEQFF
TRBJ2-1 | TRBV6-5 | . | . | TGTGCCAGCAGTTGGGACACGGACAATGAGCAGTTCTTC | CASSWDTDNEQFF
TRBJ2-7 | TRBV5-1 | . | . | TGCGCCAGCAGCTTGGTCCAGACTACCTACGAGCAGTACTTC | CASSLVQTTYEQYF
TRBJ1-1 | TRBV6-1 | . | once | TGTGCCAGCAGTTTAGACCAGTTCCGGAACACTGAAGCTTTCTTT | CASSLDQFRNTEAFF
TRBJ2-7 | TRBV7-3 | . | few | TGTGCCAGCAGCTTACACAGCTCCTACGAGCAGTACTTC | CASSLHSSYEQYF
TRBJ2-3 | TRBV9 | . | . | TGTGCCAGCAGAGCCCGGGACTCCGGCTCAAATACGCAGTATTTT | CASRARDSGSNTQYF
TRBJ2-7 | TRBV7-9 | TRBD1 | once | TGTGCCAGCAGCCCCGGTACAGGGGGCGGCGAGCAGTACTTC | CASSPGTGGGEQYF
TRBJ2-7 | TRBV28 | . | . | TGTGCCAGCAGTTTTAAGGCAGGGGATCCCTACGAGCAGTACTTC | CASSFKAGDPYEQYF
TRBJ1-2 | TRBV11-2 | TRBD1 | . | TGTGCCAGCAGCTTATTTCCTGGACAGGGGGCGAGAGCGAACTATGGCTACACCTTC | CASSLFPGQGARANYGYTF
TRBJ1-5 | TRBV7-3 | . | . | TGTGCCAGCAGCCTCACAGGATCCCCTAATCAGCCCCAGCATTTT | CASSLTGSPNQPQHF
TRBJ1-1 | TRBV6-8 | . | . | TGTGCCAGCGGAAGGAACACTGAAGCTTTCTTT | CASGRNTEAFF